This T cell receptor (beta chain) was found in a study of cytomegalovirus exposure and HLA in healthy donors. In the PCR, 60 Vbeta and 13 Jbeta primers were used. Assay: immunoSEQ multiplex PCR; the TCRdb copy retains only in-frame clones and omits some. Of roughly 100,000 clones in the sample, about three quarters are singletons; the top ten hold 4.5% to 7%. This clone has just one count. The clonotype originates from a man aged 60 to 69 in good health and CMV-seropositive. The material sequenced was PBMCs.

CDR3 residues: CASTRQGATYGYTF. In DNA, the CDR3 is TGTGCCAGCACCAGACAGGGGGCTACCTATGGCTACACCTTC. The chain links TRBV19 to TRBJ1-2, with TRBD1 matching over 10 bases. This CDR3 spans 14 amino acids. V gave up 9 bases and J gave up 4 bases; unmatched junction bases: 8. The germline gives CDR1 LNHDA, CDR2 SQIVND (reference sequence).